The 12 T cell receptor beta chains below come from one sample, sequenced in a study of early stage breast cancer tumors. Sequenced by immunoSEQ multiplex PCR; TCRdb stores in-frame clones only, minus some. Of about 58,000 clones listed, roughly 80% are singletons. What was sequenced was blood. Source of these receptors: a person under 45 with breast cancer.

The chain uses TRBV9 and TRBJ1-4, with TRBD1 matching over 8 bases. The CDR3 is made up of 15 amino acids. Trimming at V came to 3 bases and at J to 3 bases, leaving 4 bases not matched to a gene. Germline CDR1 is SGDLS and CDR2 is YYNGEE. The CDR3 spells CASSAPGQANEKLFF. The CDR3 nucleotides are TGTGCCAGCAGCGCTCCGGGACAGGCTAATGAAAAACTGTTTTTT.

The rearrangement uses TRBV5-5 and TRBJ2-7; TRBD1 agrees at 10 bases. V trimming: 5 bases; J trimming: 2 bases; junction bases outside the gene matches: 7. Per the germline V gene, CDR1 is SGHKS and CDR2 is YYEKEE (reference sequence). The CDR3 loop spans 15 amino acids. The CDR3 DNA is TGTGCCAGCAGTCCAGCGGGACAGGGGACCTACGAGCAGTACTTC. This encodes CASSPAGQGTYEQYF. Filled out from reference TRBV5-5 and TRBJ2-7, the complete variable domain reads DAGVTQSPTHLIKTRGQQVTLRCSPISGHKSVSWYQQVLGQGPQFIFQYYEKEERGRGNFPDRFSARQFPNYSSELNVNALLLGDSALYLCASSPAGQGTYEQYFGPGTRLTVT.

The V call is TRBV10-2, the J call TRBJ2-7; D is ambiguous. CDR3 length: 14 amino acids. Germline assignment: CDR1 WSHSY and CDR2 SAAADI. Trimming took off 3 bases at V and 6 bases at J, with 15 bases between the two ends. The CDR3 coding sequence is TGCGCCAGCAGTGACCCCGTAGGCCAAAGCGAGCAGTACTTC. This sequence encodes CASSDPVGQSEQYF.

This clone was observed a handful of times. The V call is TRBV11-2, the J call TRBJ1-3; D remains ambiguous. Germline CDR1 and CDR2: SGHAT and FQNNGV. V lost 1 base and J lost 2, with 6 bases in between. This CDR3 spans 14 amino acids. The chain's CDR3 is CASSLVDPGNTIYF. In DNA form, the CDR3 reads TGTGCCAGCAGCTTAGTGGACCCTGGAAACACCATATATTTT.

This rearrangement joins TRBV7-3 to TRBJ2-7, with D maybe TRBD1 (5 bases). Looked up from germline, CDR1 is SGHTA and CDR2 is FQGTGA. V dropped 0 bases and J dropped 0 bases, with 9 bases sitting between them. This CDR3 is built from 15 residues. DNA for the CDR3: TGTGCCAGCAGCTTAACAGGGGTGAACTCCTACGAGCAGTACTTC. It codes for CASSLTGVNSYEQYF.

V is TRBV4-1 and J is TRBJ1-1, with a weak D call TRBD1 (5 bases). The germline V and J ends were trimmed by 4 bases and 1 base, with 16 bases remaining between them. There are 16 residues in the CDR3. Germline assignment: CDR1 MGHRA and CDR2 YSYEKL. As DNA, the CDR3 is TGCGCCAGCAGCCTTGGGACGGACGGTTGGAACACTGAAGCTTTCTTT. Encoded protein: CASSLGTDGWNTEAFF.

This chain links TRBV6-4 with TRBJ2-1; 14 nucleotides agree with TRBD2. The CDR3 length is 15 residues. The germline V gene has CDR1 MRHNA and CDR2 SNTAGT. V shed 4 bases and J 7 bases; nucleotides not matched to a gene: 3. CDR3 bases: TGTGCCAGCAGTGGAAGGACTAGCGGGAGGAATGAGCAGTTCTTC. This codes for CASSGRTSGRNEQFF.

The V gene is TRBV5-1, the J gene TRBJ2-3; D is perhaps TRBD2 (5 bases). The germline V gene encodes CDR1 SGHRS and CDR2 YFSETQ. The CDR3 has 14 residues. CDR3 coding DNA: TGCGCTGCCAAGAGGGTTCCTAGCACAGATACGCAGTATTTT. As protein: CAAKRVPSTDTQYF. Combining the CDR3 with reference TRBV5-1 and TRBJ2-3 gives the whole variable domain KAGVTQTPRYLIKTRGQQVTLSCSPISGHRSVSWYQQTPGQGLQFLFEYFSETQRNKGNFPGRFSGRQFSNSRSEMNVSTLELGDSALYLCAAKRVPSTDTQYFGPGTRLTVL.

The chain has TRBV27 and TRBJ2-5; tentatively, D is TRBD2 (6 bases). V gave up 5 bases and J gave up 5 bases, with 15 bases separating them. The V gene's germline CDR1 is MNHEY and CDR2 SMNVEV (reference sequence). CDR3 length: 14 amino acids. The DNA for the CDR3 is TGTGCCAGCAGTACCCGGGACTTCCTCGAGACCCAGTACTTC. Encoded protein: CASSTRDFLETQYF.

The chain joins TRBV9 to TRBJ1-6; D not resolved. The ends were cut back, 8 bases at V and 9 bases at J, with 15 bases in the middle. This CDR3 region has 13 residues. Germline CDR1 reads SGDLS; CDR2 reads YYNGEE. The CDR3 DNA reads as TGTGCCAGTAACGGGAAGGTGGGTTCACCCCTCCACTTT. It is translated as CASNGKVGSPLHF.

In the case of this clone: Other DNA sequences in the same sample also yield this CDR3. CDR3 amino acids: CAWSVRGTGNEKLFF. CDR3 sequence (DNA): TGTGCCTGGAGTGTAAGGGGGACGGGTAATGAAAAACTGTTTTTT. The V call is TRBV30, the J call TRBJ1-4; possible D gene TRBD1, 6 bases. Trimming left V 0 bases short and J 4 bases short, with 12 bases between. The germline V gene has CDR1 GTSNPN and CDR2 SVGIG (reference sequence). The CDR3 has 15 residues.

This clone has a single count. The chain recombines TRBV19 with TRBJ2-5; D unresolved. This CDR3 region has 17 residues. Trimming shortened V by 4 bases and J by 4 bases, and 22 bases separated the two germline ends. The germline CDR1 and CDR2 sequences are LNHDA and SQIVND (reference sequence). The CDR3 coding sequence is TGTGCCAGTAGTAGATTTACACAGAGAGAGGTCGCAGAGACCCAGTACTTC. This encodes CASSRFTQREVAETQYF.